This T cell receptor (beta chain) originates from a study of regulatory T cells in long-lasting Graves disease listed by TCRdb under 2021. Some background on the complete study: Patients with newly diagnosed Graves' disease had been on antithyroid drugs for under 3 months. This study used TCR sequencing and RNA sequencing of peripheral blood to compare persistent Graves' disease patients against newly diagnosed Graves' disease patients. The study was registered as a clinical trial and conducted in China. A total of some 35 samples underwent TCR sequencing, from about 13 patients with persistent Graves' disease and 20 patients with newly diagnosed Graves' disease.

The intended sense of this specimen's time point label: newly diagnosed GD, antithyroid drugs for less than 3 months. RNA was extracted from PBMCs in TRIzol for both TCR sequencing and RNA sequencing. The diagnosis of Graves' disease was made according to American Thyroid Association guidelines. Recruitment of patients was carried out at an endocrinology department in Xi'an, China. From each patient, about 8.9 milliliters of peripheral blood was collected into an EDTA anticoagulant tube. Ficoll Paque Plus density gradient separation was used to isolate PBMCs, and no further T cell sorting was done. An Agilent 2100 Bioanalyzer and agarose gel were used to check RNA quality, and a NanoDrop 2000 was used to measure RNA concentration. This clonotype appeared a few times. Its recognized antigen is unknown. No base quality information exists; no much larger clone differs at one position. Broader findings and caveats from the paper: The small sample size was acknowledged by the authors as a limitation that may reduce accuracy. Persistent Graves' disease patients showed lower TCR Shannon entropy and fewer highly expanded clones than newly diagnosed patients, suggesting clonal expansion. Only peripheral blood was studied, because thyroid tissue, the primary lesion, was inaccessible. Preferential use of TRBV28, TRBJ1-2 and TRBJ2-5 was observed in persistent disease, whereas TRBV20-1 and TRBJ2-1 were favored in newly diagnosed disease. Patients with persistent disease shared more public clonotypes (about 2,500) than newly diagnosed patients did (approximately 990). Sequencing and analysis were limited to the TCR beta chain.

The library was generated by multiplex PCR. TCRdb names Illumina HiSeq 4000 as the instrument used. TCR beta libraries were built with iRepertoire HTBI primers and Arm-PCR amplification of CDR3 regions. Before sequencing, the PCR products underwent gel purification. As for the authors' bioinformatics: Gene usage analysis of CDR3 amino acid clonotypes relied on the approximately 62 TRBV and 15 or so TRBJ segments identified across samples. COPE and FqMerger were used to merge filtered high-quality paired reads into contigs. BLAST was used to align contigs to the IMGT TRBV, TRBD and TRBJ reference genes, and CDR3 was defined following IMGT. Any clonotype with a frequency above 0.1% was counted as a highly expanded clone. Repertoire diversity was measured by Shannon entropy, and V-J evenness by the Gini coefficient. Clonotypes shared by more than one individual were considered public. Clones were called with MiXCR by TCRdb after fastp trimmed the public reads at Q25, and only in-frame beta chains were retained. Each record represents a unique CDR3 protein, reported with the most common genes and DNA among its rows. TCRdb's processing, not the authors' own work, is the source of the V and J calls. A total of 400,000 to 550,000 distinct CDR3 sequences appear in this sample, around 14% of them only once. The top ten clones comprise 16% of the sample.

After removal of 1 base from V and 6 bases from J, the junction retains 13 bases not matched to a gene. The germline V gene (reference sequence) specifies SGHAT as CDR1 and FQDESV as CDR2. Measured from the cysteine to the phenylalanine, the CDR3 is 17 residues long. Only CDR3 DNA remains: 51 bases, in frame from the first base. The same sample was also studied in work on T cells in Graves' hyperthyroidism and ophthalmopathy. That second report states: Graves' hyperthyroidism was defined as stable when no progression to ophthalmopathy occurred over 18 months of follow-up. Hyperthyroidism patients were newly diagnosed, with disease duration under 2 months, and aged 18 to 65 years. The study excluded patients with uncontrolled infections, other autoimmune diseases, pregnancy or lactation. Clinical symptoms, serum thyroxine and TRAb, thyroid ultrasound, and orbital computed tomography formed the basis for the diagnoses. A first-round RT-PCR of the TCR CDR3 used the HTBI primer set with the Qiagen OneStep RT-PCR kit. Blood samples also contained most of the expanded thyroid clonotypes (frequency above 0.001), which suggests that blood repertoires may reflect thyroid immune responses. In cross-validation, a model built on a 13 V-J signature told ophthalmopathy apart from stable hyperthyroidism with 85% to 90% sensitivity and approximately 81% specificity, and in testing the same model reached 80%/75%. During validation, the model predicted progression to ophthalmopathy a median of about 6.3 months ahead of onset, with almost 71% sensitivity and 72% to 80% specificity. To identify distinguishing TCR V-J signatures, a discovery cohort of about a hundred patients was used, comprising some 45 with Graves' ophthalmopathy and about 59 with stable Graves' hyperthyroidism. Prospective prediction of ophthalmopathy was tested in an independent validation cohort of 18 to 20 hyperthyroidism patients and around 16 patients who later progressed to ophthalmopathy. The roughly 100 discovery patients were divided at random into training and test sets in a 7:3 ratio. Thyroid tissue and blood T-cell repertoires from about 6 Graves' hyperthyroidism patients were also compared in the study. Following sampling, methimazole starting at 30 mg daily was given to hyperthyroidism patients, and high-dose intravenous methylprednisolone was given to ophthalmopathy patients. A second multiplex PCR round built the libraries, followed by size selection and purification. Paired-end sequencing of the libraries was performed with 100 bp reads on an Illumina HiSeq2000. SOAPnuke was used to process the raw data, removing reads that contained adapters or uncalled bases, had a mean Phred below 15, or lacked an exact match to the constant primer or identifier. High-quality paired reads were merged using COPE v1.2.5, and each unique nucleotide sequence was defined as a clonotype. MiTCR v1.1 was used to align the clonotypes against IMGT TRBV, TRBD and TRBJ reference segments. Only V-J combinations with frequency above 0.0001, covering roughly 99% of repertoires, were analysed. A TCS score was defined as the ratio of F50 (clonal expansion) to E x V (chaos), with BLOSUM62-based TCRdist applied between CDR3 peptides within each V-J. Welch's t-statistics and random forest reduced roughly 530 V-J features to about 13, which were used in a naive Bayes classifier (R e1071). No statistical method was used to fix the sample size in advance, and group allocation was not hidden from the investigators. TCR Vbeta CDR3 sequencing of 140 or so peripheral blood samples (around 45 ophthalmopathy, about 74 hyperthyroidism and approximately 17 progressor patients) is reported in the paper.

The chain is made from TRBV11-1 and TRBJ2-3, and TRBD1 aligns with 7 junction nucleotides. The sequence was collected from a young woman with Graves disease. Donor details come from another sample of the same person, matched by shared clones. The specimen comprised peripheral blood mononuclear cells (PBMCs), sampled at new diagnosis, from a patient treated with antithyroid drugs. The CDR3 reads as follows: CASSLGTQGSLWDTQYF. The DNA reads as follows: TGTGCCAGCAGCTTAGGGACACAGGGGTCGCTTTGGGATACGCAGTATTTT.